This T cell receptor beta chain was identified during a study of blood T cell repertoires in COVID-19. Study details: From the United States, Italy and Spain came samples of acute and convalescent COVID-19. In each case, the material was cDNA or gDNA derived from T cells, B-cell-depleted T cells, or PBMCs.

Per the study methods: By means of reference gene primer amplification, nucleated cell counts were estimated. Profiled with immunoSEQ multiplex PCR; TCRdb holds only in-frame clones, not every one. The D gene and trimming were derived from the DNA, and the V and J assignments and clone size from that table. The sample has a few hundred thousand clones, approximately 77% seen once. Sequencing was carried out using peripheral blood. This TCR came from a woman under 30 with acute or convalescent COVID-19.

The CDR3 here is CASRDSLDRGRSTETQYF. CDR3 nucleotides: TGTGCCAGCAGAGATAGTTTGGACAGGGGGCGCAGTACGGAGACCCAGTACTTC. The chain is built from TRBV13 and TRBJ2-5; 11 bases line up with TRBD1. The CDR3 is 18 residues long. The V segment lost 6 bases and the J segment 5 bases; nucleotides outside the gene matches: 17. Germline loops: CDR1 PRHDT, CDR2 FYEKMQ (reference sequence).